The 8 T cell receptor beta chains listed next were all sequenced from one sample in a study of T cells in Graves' hyperthyroidism and ophthalmopathy (dated by TCRdb to 2018 to 2020). To prepare the library, multiplex PCR was applied. The instrument given in TCRdb is Illumina HiSeq 2000. The TCR beta CDR3 regions were amplified from RNA transcripts. The TCR CDR3 was subjected to a first round of RT-PCR using the HTBI primer set and the Qiagen OneStep RT-PCR kit. The public reads were run again by TCRdb, first through fastp at Q25 and then through MiXCR, and only productive beta chains were kept. Identical CDR3 proteins give one entry, which carries the most common genes and DNA. This sample holds around 420,000 distinct CDR3 sequences; 15% to 18% were observed only once. 11% to 15% of the sample is in the top ten clones. Sequencing was done on a sample of blood. These receptors were obtained from a woman aged 18-35 years with Graves' hyperthyroidism.

This clonotype was counted at least ten times. The CDR3 DNA is TGTGCCAGCAGTGCGGGACAGGGCTTCTCCTACGAGCAGTACTTC. This encodes CASSAGQGFSYEQYF. The chain uses TRBV27 and TRBJ2-7, with 9 bases identical to TRBD1. This CDR3 contains 15 residues. V dropped 5 bases and J dropped 0; count of bases not matched to a gene: 5. Germline loops: CDR1 MNHEY, CDR2 SMNVEV (reference sequence).

The chain recombines TRBV6-1 with TRBJ2-1, with 7 positions matching TRBD1. V was clipped by 0 bases and J by 5 bases; unmatched bases: 10. The CDR3 is 17 amino acids. From germline, CDR1 is MNHNS and CDR2 SASEGT. Here the CDR3 DNA reads TGTGCCAGCAGTGAAGCCGAAGACAGGGCAGGCAACAATGAGCAGTTCTTC. Its translation is CASSEAEDRAGNNEQFF.

This chain uses TRBV19 with TRBJ1-1, with 8 bases fitting TRBD1. The CDR3 runs to 15 residues. The germline V gene encodes CDR1 LNHDA and CDR2 SQIVND (reference sequence). V was pared by 5 bases and J by 4 bases, with 9 bases of the junction left unmatched. The DNA of the CDR3 is TGTGCCAGTAGTTCCCCAGGGGGCGCATCCACTGAAGCTTTCTTT. This sequence encodes CASSSPGGASTEAFF. Using reference TRBV19 and TRBJ1-1 for the parts outside the CDR3, the full variable domain is DGGITQSPKYLFRKEGQNVTLSCEQNLNHDAMYWYRQDPGQGLRLIYYSQIVNDFQKGDIAEGYSVSREKKESFPLTVTSAQKNPTAFYLCASSSPGGASTEAFFGQGTRLTVV.

This clonotype was counted between two and nine times. The rearrangement links TRBV19 to TRBJ2-2; D gene unclear. The CDR3 loop spans 15 amino acids. Germline assignment: CDR1 LNHDA and CDR2 SQIVND (reference sequence). V was clipped by 7 bases and J by 0 bases, with 12 bases between them. The CDR3 bases are TGTGCCAGTACCGTGCAGTTCCCGAACACCGGGGAGCTGTTTTTT. Translated: CASTVQFPNTGELFF.

This clonotype appeared a few times. V is TRBV20-1 and J is TRBJ2-3, with 13 bases identical to TRBD2. CDR3 length equals 16 residues. V was clipped by 5 bases and J by 6 bases; unmatched bases: 11. Germline V gene lookup returns CDR1 DFQATT and CDR2 SNEGSKA (reference sequence). The CDR3 DNA is TGCAGTGCTCCCTCGACTAGCGGGGGGACCCTTGATACGCAGTATTTT. It codes for CSAPSTSGGTLDTQYF.

This clonotype was counted ten times or more. This chain joins TRBV20-1 and TRBJ2-7; the match to TRBD2 covers 12 bases. V gave up 1 base and J gave up 7 bases; unmatched junction bases: 8. The germline CDR1 and CDR2 sequences are DFQATT and SNEGSKA (reference sequence). The CDR3 runs to 15 residues. In DNA form, the CDR3 reads TGCAGTGCTAGAGTCCCGACTAGCGGGAGTCGTGAGCAGTACTTC. Protein: CSARVPTSGSREQYF.

This chain connects TRBV28 to TRBJ1-3; the D is unclear. Trimming shortened V by 8 bases and J by 8 bases, and 19 bases separated the two germline ends. The CDR3 extends over 14 amino acids. Per germline, CDR1 MDHEN and CDR2 SYDVKM. CDR3 region: CASVISLGKDTIYF. The DNA for the CDR3 is TGTGCCAGCGTTATCTCTCTCGGGAAAGACACCATATATTTT.

This clonotype was seen at least ten times. This chain uses TRBV7-2 with TRBJ1-5, with D possibly matching TRBD1 (5 bases). V lost 5 bases and J lost 7, with 15 bases in between. Germline V lookup: CDR1 SGHTA, CDR2 FQGNSA. The CDR3 spans 14 residues. For the CDR3, the DNA is TGTGCCAGCAGCCAGGGACCGGCCAACCAGCCCCAGCATTTT. Protein sequence: CASSQGPANQPQHF.